The clone carrying this T cell receptor beta chain has a handful of counts. The antigen remains unidentified. Time point described: cycle 4 day 1 (C4D1), after 5 to 7 weeks of nivolumab. Exposure to brentuximab vedotin varied, and each patient had relapsed following autologous stem cell transplantation. CD8+ T cells were isolated from thawed PBMCs by magnetic negative selection. Patients' outcomes at their best amounted to complete response, partial response or progressive disease. This entry comes from a study of PD-1 blockade in classical Hodgkin lymphoma. The overall study: Patients were infused with nivolumab 3 mg/kg every 2 weeks. General study results and limits: It was CD4+ TCR diversity, not CD8+, that rose significantly by C4D1.

TCRdb's table, derived via immunoSEQ multiplex PCR, lists solely in-frame clones and lacks some. The repertoire includes about 6,800 clones, 60% of them detected once, and roughly 10% sits in the top ten. This CDR3 is 13 amino acids long. CDR1 and CDR2 (germline): MNHNS, SASEGT. V shed 5 bases and J shed 5 bases, with 10 bases lying between them. The clonotype comes from a human donor with classical Hodgkin lymphoma. The sample here was CD8+ T cells from blood, taken before the fourth cycle of nivolumab. This rearrangement joins TRBV6-1 to TRBJ1-5; possible D gene TRBD1, 6 bases. For the CDR3, the DNA is TGTGCCAGCAGTAACAGGGCTGATCAGCCCCAGCATTTT. Amino acids: CASSNRADQPQHF.